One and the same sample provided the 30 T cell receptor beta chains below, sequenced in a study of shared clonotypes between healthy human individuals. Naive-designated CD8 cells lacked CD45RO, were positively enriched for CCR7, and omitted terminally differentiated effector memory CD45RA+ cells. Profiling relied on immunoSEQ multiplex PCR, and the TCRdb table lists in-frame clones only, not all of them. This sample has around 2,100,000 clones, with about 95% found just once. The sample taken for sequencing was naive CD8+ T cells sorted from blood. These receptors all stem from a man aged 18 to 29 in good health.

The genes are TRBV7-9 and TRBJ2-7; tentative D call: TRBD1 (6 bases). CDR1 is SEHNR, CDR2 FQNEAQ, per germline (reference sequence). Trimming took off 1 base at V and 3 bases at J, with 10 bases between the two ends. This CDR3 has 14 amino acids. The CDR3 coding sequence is TGTGCCAGCAGCTTAGACAGGGTTATCTACGAGCAGTACTTC. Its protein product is CASSLDRVIYEQYF.

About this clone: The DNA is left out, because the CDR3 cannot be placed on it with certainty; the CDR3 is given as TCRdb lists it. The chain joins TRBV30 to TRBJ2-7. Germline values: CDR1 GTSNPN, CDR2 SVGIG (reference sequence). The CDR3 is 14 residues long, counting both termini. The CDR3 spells CAWSSSGLTYEQYF.

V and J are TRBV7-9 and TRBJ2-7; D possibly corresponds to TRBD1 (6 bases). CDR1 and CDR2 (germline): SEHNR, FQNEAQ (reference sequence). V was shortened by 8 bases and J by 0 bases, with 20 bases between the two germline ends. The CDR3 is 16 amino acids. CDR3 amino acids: CASAPQQGRDSYEQYF. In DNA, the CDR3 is TGTGCCAGCGCCCCCCAACAGGGCCGCGACTCCTACGAGCAGTACTTC.

CDR3 loop: CASAHSSGANVLTF. CDR3 coding DNA: TGTGCCAGCGCTCACAGTTCTGGGGCCAACGTCCTGACTTTC. The gene calls are TRBV5-6 and TRBJ2-6; D is ambiguous. With 7 bases removed from V and 1 base from J, the gap between germline ends came to 9 bases. The CDR3 has 14 amino acids. The germline V gene encodes CDR1 SGHDT and CDR2 YYEEEE.

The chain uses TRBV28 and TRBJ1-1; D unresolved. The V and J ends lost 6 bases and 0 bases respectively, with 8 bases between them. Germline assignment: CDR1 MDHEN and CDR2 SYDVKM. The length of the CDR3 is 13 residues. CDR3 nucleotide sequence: TGTGCCAGCAGCCCTCGCATGAACACTGAAGCTTTCTTT. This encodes CASSPRMNTEAFF.

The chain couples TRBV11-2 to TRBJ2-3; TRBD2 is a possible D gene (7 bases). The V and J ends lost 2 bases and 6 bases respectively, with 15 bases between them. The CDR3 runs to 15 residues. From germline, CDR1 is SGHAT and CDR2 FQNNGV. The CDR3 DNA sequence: TGTGCCAGCAGCTTATGGGGGGGCCTGACGGATACGCAGTATTTT. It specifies CASSLWGGLTDTQYF.

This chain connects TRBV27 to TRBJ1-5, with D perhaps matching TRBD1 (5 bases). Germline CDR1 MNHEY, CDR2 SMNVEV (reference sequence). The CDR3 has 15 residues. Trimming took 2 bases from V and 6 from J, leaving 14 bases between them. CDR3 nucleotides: TGTGCCAGCAGTTTAGGGGGTGGAGTGGGTCAGCCCCAGCATTTT. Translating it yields CASSLGGGVGQPQHF.

This CDR3 is CASSYPSGNQETQYF. The CDR3, as DNA: TGTGCCAGCAGCTATCCTTCTGGTAACCAAGAGACCCAGTACTTC. The chain couples TRBV5-6 to TRBJ2-5, with D unclear. Germline loops: CDR1 SGHDT, CDR2 YYEEEE. Trimming took off 3 bases at V and 0 bases at J, with 12 bases between the two ends. The CDR3 covers 15 residues. Full variable domain (remainder filled in from reference TRBV5-6 and TRBJ2-5): DAGVTQSPTHLIKTRGQQVTLRCSPKSGHDTVSWYQQALGQGPQFIFQYYEEEERQRGNFPDRFSGHQFPNYSSELNVNALLLGDSALYLCASSYPSGNQETQYFGPGTRLLVL.

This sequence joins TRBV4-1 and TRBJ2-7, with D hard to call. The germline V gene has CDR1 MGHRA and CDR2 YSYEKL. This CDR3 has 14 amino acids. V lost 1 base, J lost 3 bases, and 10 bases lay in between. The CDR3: CASSQGRVDYEQYF. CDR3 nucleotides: TGCGCCAGCAGCCAAGGCCGTGTTGACTACGAGCAGTACTTC.

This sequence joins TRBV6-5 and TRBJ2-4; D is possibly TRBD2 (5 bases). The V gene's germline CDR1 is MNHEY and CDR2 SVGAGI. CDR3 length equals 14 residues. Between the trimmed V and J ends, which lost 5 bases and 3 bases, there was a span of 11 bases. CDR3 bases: TGTGCCAGCAGTCCCCTAGGGAGCAAAAACATTCAGTACTTC. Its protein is CASSPLGSKNIQYF.

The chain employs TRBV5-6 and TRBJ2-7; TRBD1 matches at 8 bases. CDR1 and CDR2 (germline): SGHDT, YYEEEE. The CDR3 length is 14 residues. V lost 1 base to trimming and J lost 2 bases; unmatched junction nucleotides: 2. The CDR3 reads CASSLKQGAYEQYF. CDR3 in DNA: TGTGCCAGCAGCTTGAAACAGGGGGCCTACGAGCAGTACTTC.

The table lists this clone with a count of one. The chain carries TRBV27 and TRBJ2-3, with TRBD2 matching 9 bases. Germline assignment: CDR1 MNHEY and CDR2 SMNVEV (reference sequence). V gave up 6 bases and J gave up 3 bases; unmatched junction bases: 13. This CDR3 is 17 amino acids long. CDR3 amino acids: CASRPPWRGRETDTQYF. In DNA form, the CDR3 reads TGTGCCAGCAGGCCCCCTTGGCGCGGGAGGGAGACAGATACGCAGTATTTT.

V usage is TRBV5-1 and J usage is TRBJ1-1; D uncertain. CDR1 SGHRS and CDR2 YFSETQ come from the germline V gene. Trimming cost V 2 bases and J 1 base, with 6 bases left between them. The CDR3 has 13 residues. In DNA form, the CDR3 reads TGCGCCAGCAGCTTAACATCGAACACTGAAGCTTTCTTT. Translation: CASSLTSNTEAFF.

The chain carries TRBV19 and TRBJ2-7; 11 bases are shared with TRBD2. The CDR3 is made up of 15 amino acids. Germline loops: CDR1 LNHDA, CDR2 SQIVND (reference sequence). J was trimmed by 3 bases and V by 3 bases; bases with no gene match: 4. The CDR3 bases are TGTGCCAGTAGTATGACTAGCGGGGAGGGCTACGAGCAGTACTTC. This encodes CASSMTSGEGYEQYF. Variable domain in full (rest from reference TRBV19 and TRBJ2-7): DGGITQSPKYLFRKEGQNVTLSCEQNLNHDAMYWYRQDPGQGLRLIYYSQIVNDFQKGDIAEGYSVSREKKESFPLTVTSAQKNPTAFYLCASSMTSGEGYEQYFGPGTRLTVT.

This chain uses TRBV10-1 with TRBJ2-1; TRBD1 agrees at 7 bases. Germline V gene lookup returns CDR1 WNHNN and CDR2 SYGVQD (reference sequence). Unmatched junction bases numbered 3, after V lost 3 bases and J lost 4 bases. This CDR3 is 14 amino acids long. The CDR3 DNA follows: TGCGCCAGCAGTGAAACAGGGGAGTACAATGAGCAGTTCTTC. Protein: CASSETGEYNEQFF.

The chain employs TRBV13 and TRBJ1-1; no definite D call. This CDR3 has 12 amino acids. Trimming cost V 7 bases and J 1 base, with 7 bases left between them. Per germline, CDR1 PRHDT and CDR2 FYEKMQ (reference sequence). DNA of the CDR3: TGTGCCAGCACCCTGGGGAACACTGAAGCTTTCTTT. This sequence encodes CASTLGNTEAFF.

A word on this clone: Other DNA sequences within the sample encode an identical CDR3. The CDR3 nucleotides read TGTGCCAGCAGTTTACTGCCCGGGGAGCTGTTTTTT. Amino acid sequence: CASSLLPGELFF. The rearrangement joins TRBV27 to TRBJ2-2; D call uncertain. Germline CDR1 MNHEY, CDR2 SMNVEV (reference sequence). The germline V and J ends were trimmed by 2 bases and 6 bases, with 4 bases remaining between them. The CDR3 is 12 residues long.

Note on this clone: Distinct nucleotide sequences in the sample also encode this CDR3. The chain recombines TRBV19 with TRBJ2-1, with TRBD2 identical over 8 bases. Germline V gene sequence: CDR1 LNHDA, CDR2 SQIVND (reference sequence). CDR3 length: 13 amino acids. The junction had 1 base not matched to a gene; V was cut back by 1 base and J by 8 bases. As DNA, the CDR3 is TGTGCCAGTAGTATAGTGCGGGGGGATGAGCAGTTCTTC. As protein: CASSIVRGDEQFF.

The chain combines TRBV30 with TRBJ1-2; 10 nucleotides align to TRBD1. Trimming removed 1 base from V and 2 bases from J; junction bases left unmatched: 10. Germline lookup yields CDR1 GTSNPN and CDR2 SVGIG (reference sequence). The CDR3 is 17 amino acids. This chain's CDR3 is CAWSGYYGTGENYGYTF. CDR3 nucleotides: TGTGCCTGGAGTGGTTATTACGGGACAGGGGAAAACTATGGCTACACCTTC.

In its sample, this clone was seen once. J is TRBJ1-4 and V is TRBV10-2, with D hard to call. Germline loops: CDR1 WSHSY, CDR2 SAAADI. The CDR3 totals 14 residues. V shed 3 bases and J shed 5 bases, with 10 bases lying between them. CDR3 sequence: CASSDISANEKLFF. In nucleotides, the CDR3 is TGCGCCAGCAGTGACATCAGCGCGAATGAAAAACTGTTTTTT.

The CDR3 protein is CASSAPGQNTEAFF. The CDR3 bases are TGTGCCAGCAGTGCCCCCGGTCAGAATACTGAAGCTTTCTTT. The chain uses TRBV6-1 and TRBJ1-1, with D unclear. The CDR3 covers 14 residues. V was pared by 4 bases and J by 5 bases, with 14 bases between. The germline CDR1 and CDR2 sequences are MNHNS and SASEGT.

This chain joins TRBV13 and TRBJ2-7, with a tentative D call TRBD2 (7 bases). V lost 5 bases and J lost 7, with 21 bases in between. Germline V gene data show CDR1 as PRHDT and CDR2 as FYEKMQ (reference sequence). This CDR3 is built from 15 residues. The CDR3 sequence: CASSQEGGGPLEQYF. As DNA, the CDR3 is TGTGCCAGCAGCCAGGAGGGAGGGGGACCCTTGGAGCAGTACTTC.

The CDR3 sequence: CASSLVAGASGEQYF. CDR3 nucleotides: TGTGCCAGCAGCTTAGTTGCGGGTGCCTCGGGGGAGCAGTACTTC. This sequence joins TRBV11-2 and TRBJ2-7; tentatively, D is TRBD2 (5 bases). Trimming left V 1 base short and J 7 bases short, with 17 bases between. This CDR3 has 15 residues. The germline CDR1 and CDR2 sequences are SGHAT and FQNNGV.

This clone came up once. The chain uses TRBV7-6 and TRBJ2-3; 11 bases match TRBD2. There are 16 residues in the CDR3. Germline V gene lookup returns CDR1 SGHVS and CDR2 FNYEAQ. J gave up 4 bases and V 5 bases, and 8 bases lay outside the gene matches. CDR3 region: CASSLSGRADADTQYF. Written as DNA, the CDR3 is TGTGCCAGCAGCCTTAGCGGGAGGGCCGATGCAGATACGCAGTATTTT.

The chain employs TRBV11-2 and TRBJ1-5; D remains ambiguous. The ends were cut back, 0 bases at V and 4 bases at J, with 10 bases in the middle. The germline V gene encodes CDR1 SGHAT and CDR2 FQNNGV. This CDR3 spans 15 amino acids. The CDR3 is CASSLDIQINQPQHF. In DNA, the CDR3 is TGTGCCAGCAGCTTAGACATACAGATTAATCAGCCCCAGCATTTT.

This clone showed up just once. The CDR3 protein is CASSPWVGTGEQYF. The CDR3 DNA reads TGTGCCAGCAGCCCGTGGGTGGGGACGGGCGAGCAGTACTTC. The chain links TRBV14 to TRBJ2-7; D tentatively reads TRBD1 or TRBD2 (5 bases each). Germline CDR1 is SGHDN and CDR2 is FVKESK. Trimming removed 4 bases at V and 6 bases at J, with 16 bases between. There are 14 residues in the CDR3. Full variable domain (remainder filled in from reference TRBV14 and TRBJ2-7): EAGVTQFPSHSVIEKGQTVTLRCDPISGHDNLYWYRRVMGKEIKFLLHFVKESKQDESGMPNNRFLAERTGGTYSTLKVQPAELEDSGVYFCASSPWVGTGEQYFGPGTRLTVT.

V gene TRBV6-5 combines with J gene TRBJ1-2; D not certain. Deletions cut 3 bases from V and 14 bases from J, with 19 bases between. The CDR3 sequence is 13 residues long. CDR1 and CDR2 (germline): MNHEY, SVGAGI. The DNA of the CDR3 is TGTGCCAGCAGTTATGCCGACCAGGAGGTCCTGACCTTC. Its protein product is CASSYADQEVLTF.

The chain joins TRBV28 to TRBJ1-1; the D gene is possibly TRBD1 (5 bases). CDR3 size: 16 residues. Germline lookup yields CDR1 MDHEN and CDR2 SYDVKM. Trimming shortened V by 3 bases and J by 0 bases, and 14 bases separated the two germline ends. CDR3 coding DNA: TGTGCCAGCAGTTTGGGCACCGGGACGGTGAACACTGAAGCTTTCTTT. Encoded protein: CASSLGTGTVNTEAFF.

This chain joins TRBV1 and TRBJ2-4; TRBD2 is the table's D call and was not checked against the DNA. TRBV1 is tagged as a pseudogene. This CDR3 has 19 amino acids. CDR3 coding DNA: TGCACCAGCAGCCAAGATACTAGCGGGGGGGCAAGATCCAAAAACATTCAGTACTTC. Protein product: CTSSQDTSGGARSKNIQYF.

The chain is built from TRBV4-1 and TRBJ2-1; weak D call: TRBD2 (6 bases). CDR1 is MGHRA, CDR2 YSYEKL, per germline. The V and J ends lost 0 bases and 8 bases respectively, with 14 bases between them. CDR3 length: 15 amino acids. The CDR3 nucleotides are TGCGCCAGCAGCCAAGATTTAGGCGGGGAGGATGAGCAGTTCTTC. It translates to CASSQDLGGEDEQFF.